This passage covers 19 T cell receptor beta chains from one sample sequenced in a study of neurological immune-mediated disorders (dated by TCRdb to the late 2010s). Libraries were built with 5' RACE. The listed sequencing device is Illumina HiSeq 2500. Through fastp at Q25 and MiXCR, TCRdb rebuilt clones from the public reads, retaining in-frame beta chains. Under each unique CDR3 protein, matching rows form one entry showing the most common genes and DNA. The sample contains 71,000 or so distinct CDR3 sequences, about 5% of them found a single time. The ten most abundant clones make up approximately 2.2% of the sample. The material sequenced was PBMCs. Source of these receptors: a woman in her twenties or thirties with multiple sclerosis.

V is TRBV20-1 and J is TRBJ1-2, with 8 bases lining up with TRBD1. This CDR3 is built from 13 residues. Germline V gives CDR1 DFQATT, CDR2 SNEGSKA (reference sequence). The junction had 4 bases not matched to a gene; V was cut back by 3 bases and J by 4 bases. CDR3 coding DNA: TGCAGTGCTAGTGGCGGACAGGGCTATGGCTACACCTTC. This translates into CSASGGQGYGYTF.

There are many counts of this clonotype. The J gene is TRBJ2-1, the V gene TRBV12-3 or TRBV12-4; 10 positions agree with TRBD2. This CDR3 has 16 residues. After removal of 5 bases from V and 4 bases from J, the junction contained 8 bases not matched to a gene. The CDR3 nucleotides read TGTGCCAGCAGTCCCGGCGGACTAGCGGAATACAATGAGCAGTTCTTC. It translates to CASSPGGLAEYNEQFF.

The chain carries TRBV7-3 and TRBJ2-3; no definite D call. V was cut by 2 bases and J by 0 bases, with 18 bases left in between. The CDR3 is made up of 18 amino acids. CDR1 and CDR2 (germline): SGHTA, FQGTGA. The DNA of the CDR3 is TGTGCCAGCAGCTTAGGGTTGGGCAGGCAAGATAGCACAGATACGCAGTATTTT. This sequence encodes CASSLGLGRQDSTDTQYF.

As for this clonotype: Relative to the germline gene, one junction end is altered; a read error may explain this. The V call is TRBV7-8, the J call TRBJ2-5; D call uncertain. CDR1 and CDR2 (germline): SGHVS, FQNEAQ. The CDR3 loop spans 12 amino acids. CDR3 nucleotides: TGTGACAGCAGCTTAGCTGTGGGAACCCAGTACTTC. The encoded protein is CDSSLAVGTQYF.

This clonotype was counted many times. The V gene is TRBV20-1, the J gene TRBJ2-7, with 7 positions matching TRBD1. CDR3 length: 14 residues. Germline-derived CDR1 and CDR2 are DFQATT and SNEGSKA (reference sequence). The J segment lost 0 bases and the V segment lost 4 bases, leaving 6 bases of the junction unmatched. CDR3 sequence (DNA): TGCAGTGCTACAACCTGGGACAGCTCCTACGAGCAGTACTTC. Translated: CSATTWDSSYEQYF.

The chain employs TRBV5-1 and TRBJ2-4; D may be TRBD1 (6 bases). The V end was cut by 0 bases, the J end by 0 bases, with 10 bases between. Germline V gives CDR1 SGHRS, CDR2 YFSETQ. The CDR3 has 16 amino acids. As DNA, the CDR3 is TGCGCCAGCAGCTTGGGGGACATCCCAGCCAAAAACATTCAGTACTTC. Translation gives CASSLGDIPAKNIQYF.

A remark on this clonotype: A much larger clone lies one base from this, so it may be a read error. This rearrangement joins TRBV10-2 to TRBJ1-1; no definite D call. Trimming removed 7 bases at V and 1 base at J, with 10 bases between. Germline V lookup: CDR1 WSHSY, CDR2 SAAADI. CDR3 length: 13 residues. In DNA form, the CDR3 reads TGCGCCAGCAATCCAAAGGGGAACACTGAAGCTTTCTTT. It specifies CASNPKGNTEAFF.

This chain joins TRBV7-6 and TRBJ2-1, with D perhaps matching TRBD1 (6 bases). The germline gives CDR1 SGHVS, CDR2 FNYEAQ. Trimming pared 5 bases from V and 7 bases from J, leaving 27 bases between. This CDR3 is 18 amino acids long. The CDR3 is CASSLRLLGQGIGNEQFF. In DNA form, the CDR3 reads TGTGCCAGCAGCCTTAGATTACTAGGGCAGGGGATTGGGAATGAGCAGTTCTTC.

This clonotype was detected only a few times. The CDR3 DNA follows: TGCAGTGCTAGAGAAGAGACTAGCGGGCTCACAGATACGCAGTATTTT. Translated: CSAREETSGLTDTQYF. The chain has TRBV20-1 and TRBJ2-3; 10 bases are a match to TRBD2. The CDR3 loop spans 16 amino acids. Germline V gene sequence: CDR1 DFQATT, CDR2 SNEGSKA (reference sequence). The V gene end was trimmed by 0 bases and the J gene end by 2 bases; junction bases not matched to a gene: 5.

This clonotype occurred many times. The rearrangement uses TRBV4-1 and TRBJ1-4; TRBD1 is a possible D gene (6 bases). Germline loops: CDR1 MGHRA, CDR2 YSYEKL. The CDR3 loop spans 16 amino acids. V was trimmed by 2 bases and J by 4 bases, leaving 14 bases between them. Written as DNA, the CDR3 is TGCGCCAGCAGCCAACCACCCGGGACATATAATGAAAAACTGTTTTTT. Translating it yields CASSQPPGTYNEKLFF.

This clonotype was observed a handful of times. The chain links TRBV7-6 to TRBJ2-1; 9 bases agree with TRBD2. After removal of 1 base from V and 14 bases from J, the junction contained 12 bases not matched to a gene. CDR1 is SGHVS, CDR2 FNYEAQ, per germline. This CDR3 is 15 amino acids long. CDR3: CASSLGLAGSSEEFF. The CDR3, as DNA: TGTGCCAGCAGCTTAGGGCTAGCGGGGTCCTCGGAGGAGTTCTTC.

This clonotype was seen at least ten times. V is TRBV5-1 and J is TRBJ2-3; the D gene is possibly TRBD2 (6 bases). Germline-derived CDR1 and CDR2 are SGHRS and YFSETQ. The CDR3 is 14 amino acids. Trimming shortened V by 4 bases and J by 0 bases, and 9 bases separated the two germline ends. CDR3 amino acids: CASSEGLSTDTQYF. The CDR3 DNA reads as TGCGCCAGCAGCGAGGGACTTAGCACAGATACGCAGTATTTT.

In its sample, this clonotype was seen many times. This sequence joins TRBV5-1 and TRBJ2-5; perhaps TRBD1 as D (5 bases). The CDR3 runs to 15 residues. Germline lookup yields CDR1 SGHRS and CDR2 YFSETQ. Deletions cut 2 bases from V and 0 bases from J, with 11 bases between. The CDR3 nucleotides read TGCGCCAGCAGCTTCGCAGGGCAGTACCAAGAGACCCAGTACTTC. Translating gives CASSFAGQYQETQYF.

This clonotype has at least ten counts. The chain joins TRBV5-1 to TRBJ1-1; TRBD1 might be the D (5 bases). The CDR3 is made up of 15 amino acids. V was clipped by 0 bases and J by 4 bases, with 13 bases between them. CDR1 is SGHRS and CDR2 is YFSETQ in the germline V gene. In nucleotides, the CDR3 is TGCGCCAGCAGCTTGGCCCGCGGGGCCGGCACTGAAGCTTTCTTT. This gives the protein CASSLARGAGTEAFF.

This clonotype was seen ten or more times. V usage is TRBV5-5 and J usage is TRBJ2-1; D possibly corresponds to TRBD1 (7 bases). Per the germline V gene, CDR1 is SGHKS and CDR2 is YYEKEE (reference sequence). V lost 7 bases and J 9 bases, leaving 20 bases between the germline ends. CDR3 length equals 14 residues. The chain's CDR3 is CASWRDSLFSEQFF. DNA for the CDR3: TGTGCCAGCTGGAGGGACAGTCTCTTTTCTGAGCAGTTCTTC.

About this clonotype: A read error may produce the germline difference seen at one junction end. The V call is TRBV5-1, the J call TRBJ2-2; TRBD2 agrees at 8 bases. The CDR3 has 15 residues. The germline gives CDR1 SGHRS, CDR2 YFSETQ. The DNA for the CDR3 is TGTGCCAGCAGGTTTAGCGGGGCGAACAACGGGGAGCTGTTTTTT. Translation gives CASRFSGANNGELFF.

In this sample, this clonotype turned up many times. This rearrangement joins TRBV29-1 to TRBJ1-2; maybe TRBD1 (5 bases). V was clipped by 3 bases and J by 6 bases, with 17 bases between them. Per germline, CDR1 SQVTM and CDR2 ANQGSEA. The CDR3 consists of 14 residues. CDR3 DNA sequence: TGCAGCGTTGATGTGGGGCAGGCCGCCCATGGCTACACCTTC. This sequence encodes CSVDVGQAAHGYTF.

This clonotype was recorded at least ten times. J is TRBJ2-4 and V is TRBV20-1; TRBD2 agrees at 11 bases. From germline, CDR1 is DFQATT and CDR2 SNEGSKA (reference sequence). This CDR3 comprises 17 residues. V shed 3 bases, J shed 0 bases, and the junction held 7 bases outside the gene matches. The DNA for the CDR3 is TGCAGTGCTAGCGGAACTAGCGGGAGAGTAGCCAAAAACATTCAGTACTTC. This translates into CSASGTSGRVAKNIQYF.

This clonotype showed up many times. The chain recombines TRBV20-1 with TRBJ1-5; 10 positions agree with TRBD1. The CDR3 totals 16 residues. V lost 0 bases, J lost 3 bases, and 5 bases stayed unmatched. The germline CDR1 and CDR2 sequences are DFQATT and SNEGSKA (reference sequence). The DNA for the CDR3 is TGCAGTGCTAGAGATTCCGGGACAGGGGACAATCAGCCCCAGCATTTT. Translated: CSARDSGTGDNQPQHF.